The 21 T cell receptor beta chains listed next were all sequenced from one sample in a study of T cell responses to AZD1222 COVID-19 vaccine. TCRdb's copy holds only in-frame clones and misses some; the assay was immunoSEQ multiplex PCR. The sample holds approximately 100,000 clones, about 90% seen once. Specimen: peripheral blood, collected 28 days after the second AZD1222 dose. The receptors were gathered from an adult who received the AZD1222 COVID-19 vaccine.

The chain combines TRBV25-1 with TRBJ2-2; tentative D call: TRBD2 (6 bases). The CDR3 is 15 amino acids. Germline V CDR1 and CDR2: MGHDK, SYGVNS. Trimming removed 2 bases from V and 4 bases from J, with 11 bases in between. The CDR3 spells CASSEQGGGTGELFF. As DNA, the CDR3 is TGTGCCAGCAGTGAACAGGGAGGTGGCACCGGGGAGCTGTTTTTT. Variable domain in full (rest from reference TRBV25-1 and TRBJ2-2): EADIYQTPRYLVIGTGKKITLECSQTMGHDKMYWYQQDPGMELHLIHYSYGVNSTEKGDLSSESTVSRIRTEHFPLTLESARPSHTSQYLCASSEQGGGTGELFFGEGSRLTVL.

The rearrangement links TRBV5-6 to TRBJ2-1, with 10 positions matching TRBD2. The CDR3 sequence is 16 residues long. The V gene's germline CDR1 is SGHDT and CDR2 YYEEEE. V dropped 3 bases and J dropped 9; count of bases not matched to a gene: 12. CDR3 sequence (DNA): TGTGCCAGCAGCTCCACGGGGAGCGGGGGGGCCGGTGAGCAGTTCTTC. Translation: CASSSTGSGGAGEQFF. Together with reference TRBV5-6 and TRBJ2-1, the CDR3 gives the full variable domain: DAGVTQSPTHLIKTRGQQVTLRCSPKSGHDTVSWYQQALGQGPQFIFQYYEEEERQRGNFPDRFSGHQFPNYSSELNVNALLLGDSALYLCASSSTGSGGAGEQFFGPGTRLTVL.

This CDR3 reads CASSIGQGRPNEQFF. For the CDR3, the DNA is TGTGCCAGCAGCATCGGACAGGGCCGGCCTAATGAGCAGTTCTTC. The V and J genes are TRBV7-3 and TRBJ2-1; 8 positions match TRBD1. Unmatched junction bases numbered 10, after V lost 5 bases and J lost 7 bases. This CDR3 contains 15 residues. Per germline, CDR1 SGHTA and CDR2 FQGTGA.

V usage is TRBV24-1 and J usage is TRBJ2-3; 7 nucleotides align to TRBD1. The germline gives CDR1 KGHDR, CDR2 SFDVKD. Losses at the gene ends were 1 base for V and 2 bases for J; bases not matched to a gene: 8. This CDR3 has 17 amino acids. The CDR3 spells CATSDFGTVPSTDTQYF. CDR3 DNA sequence: TGTGCCACCAGTGATTTCGGGACAGTCCCATCCACAGATACGCAGTATTTT.

This sequence joins TRBV18 and TRBJ2-7, with TRBD1 identical over 12 bases. Per the germline V gene, CDR1 is KGHSH and CDR2 is LQKENI. The V gene end was trimmed by 2 bases and the J gene end by 5 bases; junction bases not matched to a gene: 1. The CDR3 has 14 amino acids. This CDR3 reads CASSPGTGGHEQYF. CDR3 sequence (DNA): TGTGCCAGCTCACCAGGGACAGGGGGCCACGAGCAGTACTTC.

In nucleotides, the CDR3 is TGTGCCAGAAACGAAAAACTGTTTTTT. Amino acid sequence: CARNEKLFF. This chain links TRBV5-8 with TRBJ1-4; no clear D gene. This CDR3 region has 9 residues. V was clipped by 8 bases and J by 8 bases, with 4 bases between them. CDR1 and CDR2 (germline): SGHTS, YDEGEE.

This chain links TRBV5-1 with TRBJ2-4; possible D gene TRBD2, 6 bases. Trimming left V 0 bases short and J 0 bases short, with 10 bases between. Germline lookup yields CDR1 SGHRS and CDR2 YFSETQ. The CDR3 is 16 amino acids. CDR3 sequence: CASSLAAGIAKNIQYF. In DNA, the CDR3 is TGCGCCAGCAGCTTGGCCGCGGGAATAGCCAAAAACATTCAGTACTTC. The variable domain in full, with the rest retrieved from reference TRBV5-1 and TRBJ2-4, is KAGVTQTPRYLIKTRGQQVTLSCSPISGHRSVSWYQQTPGQGLQFLFEYFSETQRNKGNFPGRFSGRQFSNSRSEMNVSTLELGDSALYLCASSLAAGIAKNIQYFGAGTRLSVL.

V usage is TRBV18 and J usage is TRBJ2-5, with D perhaps matching TRBD1 or TRBD2 (5 bases each). The CDR3 has 13 residues. The germline gives CDR1 KGHSH, CDR2 LQKENI. Deletions cut 6 bases from V and 2 bases from J, with 10 bases between. CDR3 residues: CASSGTRQETQYF. Here the CDR3 DNA reads TGTGCCAGCTCCGGGACCCGGCAAGAGACCCAGTACTTC.

The V and J genes are TRBV4-2 and TRBJ1-3; 8 bases line up with TRBD1. The CDR3 loop spans 18 amino acids. Germline V lookup: CDR1 LGHNA, CDR2 YNFKEQ. V lost 2 bases and J lost 6; bases outside the gene matches: 15. The CDR3 spells CASSQPIGGGQGTNTIYF. CDR3 DNA sequence: TGTGCCAGCAGCCAACCCATAGGGGGTGGACAGGGTACAAACACCATATATTTT.

The rearrangement uses TRBV13 and TRBJ2-2; the D is unclear. V was pared by 2 bases and J by 6 bases, with 7 bases between. This CDR3 has 13 residues. The V gene's germline CDR1 is PRHDT and CDR2 FYEKMQ (reference sequence). The CDR3, as DNA: TGTGCCAGCAGCTTATTAGACCCCGGGGAGCTGTTTTTT. Translated: CASSLLDPGELFF.

The V call is TRBV6-6, the J call TRBJ1-2, with D uncertain. CDR1 and CDR2 from the germline V gene are MNHNY and SVGAGI (reference sequence). V was trimmed by 0 bases and J by 2 bases, leaving 10 bases between them. The CDR3 has 15 amino acids. The CDR3 DNA reads as TGTGCCAGCAGTTACTCTGCGGGGAACAACTATGGCTACACCTTC. Translation gives CASSYSAGNNYGYTF.

CDR3 sequence (DNA): TGTGCCAGCAGTGACGGTGCCGAGCAGTACTTC. This gives the protein CASSDGAEQYF. The V gene is TRBV6-1, the J gene TRBJ2-7; D call uncertain. The CDR3 has 11 amino acids. Germline V gives CDR1 MNHNS, CDR2 SASEGT. The germline V and J ends were trimmed by 3 bases and 6 bases, with 6 bases remaining between them.

The chain is built from TRBV5-1 and TRBJ1-2; 8 bases map to TRBD1. CDR3 size: 15 residues. Looked up from germline, CDR1 is SGHRS and CDR2 is YFSETQ. Trimming at V came to 3 bases and at J to 7 bases, leaving 11 bases not matched to a gene. CDR3 coding DNA: TGCGCCAGCAGCTCGATACAGGGGGGTGGATTTGGCTACACCTTC. Protein product: CASSSIQGGGFGYTF.

The rearrangement links TRBV9 to TRBJ2-7, with 9 bases aligning to TRBD2. Losses at the gene ends were 1 base for V and 0 bases for J; bases not matched to a gene: 8. This CDR3 comprises 17 residues. Per the germline V gene, CDR1 is SGDLS and CDR2 is YYNGEE. CDR3 residues: CASSVSSSGTSSYEQYF. The DNA for the CDR3 is TGTGCCAGCAGCGTATCGTCTAGCGGGACGAGCTCCTACGAGCAGTACTTC.

The chain is built from TRBV7-2 and TRBJ1-1, with 7 bases fitting TRBD1. The CDR3 has 14 residues. Germline values: CDR1 SGHTA, CDR2 FQGNSA. J lost 3 bases, V lost 3 bases, and 4 bases had no gene match. DNA of the CDR3: TGTGCCAGCAGCTTTAGACAGGGTTACACTGAAGCTTTCTTT. Amino acid sequence: CASSFRQGYTEAFF.

This chain joins TRBV7-9 and TRBJ2-3, with a tentative D call TRBD2 (6 bases). The length of the CDR3 is 16 residues. The germline V gene has CDR1 SEHNR and CDR2 FQNEAQ (reference sequence). V dropped 1 base and J dropped 2 bases, with 13 bases sitting between them. This CDR3 is CASSLEGADYTDTQYF. CDR3 nucleotide sequence: TGTGCCAGCAGCTTAGAGGGAGCGGACTACACAGATACGCAGTATTTT.

The chain combines TRBV6-5 with TRBJ1-1; D gene uncertain. CDR1 is MNHEY and CDR2 is SVGAGI in the germline V gene. Trimming shortened V by 2 bases and J by 0 bases, and 10 bases separated the two germline ends. The CDR3 length is 15 residues. CDR3 residues: CASSYQDRLNTEAFF. As DNA, the CDR3 is TGTGCCAGCAGTTACCAGGACCGATTGAACACTGAAGCTTTCTTT.

The gene calls are TRBV9 and TRBJ1-3; D may be TRBD1 (5 bases). The CDR3 consists of 16 residues. Germline loops: CDR1 SGDLS, CDR2 YYNGEE. Trimming took off 1 base at V and 4 bases at J, with 15 bases between the two ends. The CDR3 spells CASSVQGRGEGNTIYF. The DNA for the CDR3 is TGTGCCAGCAGCGTACAGGGTCGAGGGGAAGGAAACACCATATATTTT.

The gene calls are TRBV11-2 and TRBJ2-7, with 7 bases that match TRBD1. With 5 bases clipped from V and 4 bases from J, the junction kept 11 bases outside the gene matches. Germline lookup yields CDR1 SGHAT and CDR2 FQNNGV. The CDR3 length is 15 residues. The CDR3 region is CASSRWDSLGYEQYF. The CDR3 nucleotides are TGTGCCAGCAGCCGATGGGACAGTCTAGGGTACGAGCAGTACTTC.

The chain combines TRBV2 with TRBJ1-2; a weak D match, TRBD1 (6 bases). Trimming removed 3 bases from V and 3 bases from J, with 17 bases in between. This CDR3 region has 16 residues. Germline V gene sequence: CDR1 SNHLY, CDR2 FYNNEI. CDR3 nucleotides: TGTGCCAGCAGTGATATTGGCAGGGGCCACGACTATGGCTACACCTTC. Translated, it gives CASSDIGRGHDYGYTF. The complete variable domain, with remaining parts taken from reference TRBV2 and TRBJ1-2, reads EPEVTQTPSHQVTQMGQEVILRCVPISNHLYFYWYRQILGQKVEFLVSFYNNEISEKSEIFDDQFSVERPDGSNFTLKIRSTKLEDSAMYFCASSDIGRGHDYGYTFGSGTRLTVV.

The chain links TRBV7-3 to TRBJ2-2; 11 bases fit TRBD1. J gave up 0 bases and V 0 bases, and 0 bases lay outside the gene matches. The CDR3 is 17 amino acids. CDR1 and CDR2 from the germline V gene are SGHTA and FQGTGA. CDR3 nucleotide sequence: TGTGCCAGCAGCTTAACGGGACAGGGGGCGAACACCGGGGAGCTGTTTTTT. Residues: CASSLTGQGANTGELFF.